Detailed here is one TCR beta chain. The data were taken from a study of blood T cells in healthy people across ages. For the second PCR, which ran for 7 to 11 cycles, a sample-barcoded 5' primer and a J-beta primer mix were used. MiXCR, run by TCRdb on the 5' RACE reads, gives a single entry per CDR3 protein. The sample carries 2 million or so distinct CDR3 sequences, less than 50% recorded once. Germline CDR1 is DFQATT and CDR2 is SNEGSKA (reference sequence). The CDR3 is made up of 14 amino acids. This TCR was sampled from a woman in her forties in good health. Material for sequencing was blood. The V call is TRBV20-1, the J call TRBJ2-5; 9 bases fit TRBD2. CDR3 sequence reads: CSGTERGVGETQYF. The CDR3 coding sequence is TGCAGCGGAACCGAGCGGGGGGTAGGGGAGACCCAGTACTTC.